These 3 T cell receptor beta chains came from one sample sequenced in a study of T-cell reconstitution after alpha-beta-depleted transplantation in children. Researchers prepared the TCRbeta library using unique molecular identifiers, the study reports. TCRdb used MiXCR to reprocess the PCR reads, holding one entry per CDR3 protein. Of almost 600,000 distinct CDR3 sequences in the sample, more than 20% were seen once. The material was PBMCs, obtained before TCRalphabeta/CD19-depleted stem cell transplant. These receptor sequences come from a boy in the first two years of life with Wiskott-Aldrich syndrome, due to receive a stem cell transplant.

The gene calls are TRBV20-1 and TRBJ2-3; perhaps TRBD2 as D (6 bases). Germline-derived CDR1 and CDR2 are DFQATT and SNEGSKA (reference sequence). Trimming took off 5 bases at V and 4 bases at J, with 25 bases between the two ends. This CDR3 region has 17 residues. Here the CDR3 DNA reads TGCAGTGCTGAAGGTGGCGGGACCCTTTCCATCGCAGATACGCAGTATTTT. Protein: CSAEGGGTLSIADTQYF.

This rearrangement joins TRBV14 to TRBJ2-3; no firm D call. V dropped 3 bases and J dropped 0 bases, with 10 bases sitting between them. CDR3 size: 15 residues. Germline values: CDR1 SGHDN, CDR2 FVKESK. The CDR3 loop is CASSHRLTSTDTQYF. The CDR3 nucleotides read TGTGCCAGCAGCCACAGACTGACTAGCACAGATACGCAGTATTTT.

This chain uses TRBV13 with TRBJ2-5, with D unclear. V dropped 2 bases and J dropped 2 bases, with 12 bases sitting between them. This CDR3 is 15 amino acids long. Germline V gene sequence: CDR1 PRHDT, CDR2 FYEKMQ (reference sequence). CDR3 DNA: TGTGCCAGCAGCTTAAGTCTGGGATTACAAGAGACCCAGTACTTC. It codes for CASSLSLGLQETQYF.